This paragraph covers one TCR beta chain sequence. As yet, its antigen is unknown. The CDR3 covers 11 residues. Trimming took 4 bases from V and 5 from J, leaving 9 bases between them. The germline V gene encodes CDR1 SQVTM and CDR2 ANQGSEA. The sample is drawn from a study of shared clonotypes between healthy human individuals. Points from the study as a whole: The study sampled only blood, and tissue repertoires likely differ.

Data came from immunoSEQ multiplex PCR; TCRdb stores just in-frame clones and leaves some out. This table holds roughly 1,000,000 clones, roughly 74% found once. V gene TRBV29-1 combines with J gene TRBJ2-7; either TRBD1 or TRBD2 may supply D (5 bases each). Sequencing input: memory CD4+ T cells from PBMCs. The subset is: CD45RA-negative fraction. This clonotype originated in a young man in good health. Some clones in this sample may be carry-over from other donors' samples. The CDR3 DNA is TGCAGCGTTGCCAGGGACCACGAGCAGTACTTC. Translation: CSVARDHEQYF.